The present T cell receptor (beta chain) was sequenced within a study of T cell responses to AZD1222 COVID-19 vaccine (dated by TCRdb to about 2021). Some background on the complete study: A total of roughly 240 trial participants underwent TCR sequencing, of whom around 200 received two doses of AZD1222 and about 25 received two doses of the MenACWY control vaccine. Enrollment into the trials was organized by age into subgroups of 18-55, 56-69 and 70-plus years, and those subgroups contained around 150, 28 and 57 TCR-sequenced participants, respectively.

Compared with germline, V lacks 5 bases and J lacks 8 bases; bases without a gene match: 5. Including cysteine and phenylalanine, the CDR3 has 14 amino acids. The only DNA kept is the CDR3, 42 bases in frame from the first base. In the germline V gene, CDR1 corresponds to SGHVS and CDR2 to FQNEAQ. The CDR3 regions of human TCRbeta chains were analyzed by immunosequencing. From the authors' description of their analysis: Repertoire TCRs were checked for matches against a reference library of SARS-CoV-2-specific TCRs that had been generated using the MIRA antigen-specificity platform. Breadth was defined as the fraction of unique TCRs that were SARS-CoV-2-associated, and depth was defined as the fraction of total T cells that were SARS-CoV-2-associated. Each spike-specific TCR was assigned to its reactive spike region and to a CD4 or CD8 class using the MIRA data. Log10-transformed breadth and depth values were compared by one-way ANOVA with Sidak's multiple comparisons tests. Held by TCRdb, this immuneACCESS table contains in-frame sequences only and omits some clones. Under half of the omission traces to an unresolved V gene where checked; the cause of the rest is unknown. V and J calls and clone size are those listed in that table; D and trimming were worked out from the DNA. This sample has about 64,000 clones in its table, and about 80% of those were observed once. Jointly, the top ten make up 11% to 15% of the sample.

The time point label for this specimen denotes: about 28 days (+/-7) after the second vaccine dose. Because spike-specific TCR depth and breadth did not differ between the two schedules, AZD1222 recipients who got a second dose at roughly 4 weeks were pooled with those who got a second dose at roughly 12 weeks. Vaccinee samples were obtained from the UK trials COV001 and COV002, which included a single-blind randomized controlled phase 2/3 trial of AZD1222 (ChAdOx1 nCoV-19) in healthy adults. Trial participant PBMC samples were collected at day 0 and day 28 after the second dose for TCRbeta chain sequencing. Paper-wide results and their limitations: After two AZD1222 doses, spike-specific TCR breadth and depth were significantly higher than at day 0 and than in MenACWY recipients. No day 14 peak-response samples were available, so repertoires were characterized only after the peak T cell response. Conclusions about previously exposed vaccinees are limited, since just six AZD1222 recipients were seropositive for SARS-CoV-2 at baseline. In the small 56-69-year group, the increase in depth fell short of significance, most likely because of low power. Most participants were white British and females outnumbered males, and the authors suggested that clonal diversity may have been underestimated. Reportedly, almost half of the unique spike-specific TCRs recognized epitopes lying outside the regions that are mutated in the B.1.351 and B.1.1.7 variants. The whole spike protein was spanned by vaccine-associated CD4 TCRs, and dominant responses were seen in regions 160-218 and 743-854.

The table lists this clone with a count of one. Which antigen it targets is not known. No quality values exist for individual bases; no much larger clone is one base distant. The TCR comes from an adult who received the AZD1222 COVID-19 vaccine. Sample: peripheral blood, taken 28 days after the second AZD1222 dose. The chain was built from TRBV7-8 and TRBJ2-3; the junction holds 12 bases that match TRBD2. The DNA is TGTGCCAGCAGCCGGACTAGCGGGGCCTCTACGCAGTATTTT. Its translation is CASSRTSGASTQYF.